The 13 T cell receptor beta chains given below trace back to one sample, sequenced in a study of somatic mutations in cytotoxic T cells in rheumatoid arthritis. TCRdb's copy holds only in-frame clones and misses some; the assay was immunoSEQ multiplex PCR. Here the sample spans roughly 19,000 clones, just over 85% being singletons. What was sequenced was CD8+ T cells sorted from blood. These receptors were obtained from a woman between 50 and 59 years old in good health.

The rearrangement joins TRBV4-1 to TRBJ1-1; no firm D call. V was trimmed by 0 bases and J by 4 bases, leaving 18 bases between them. The CDR3 sequence is 17 residues long. Per germline, CDR1 MGHRA and CDR2 YSYEKL. The CDR3, as DNA: TGCGCCAGCAGCCAAGATCCCATGGGTGTGGGGTCCACTGAAGCTTTCTTT. Its protein is CASSQDPMGVGSTEAFF.

This chain links TRBV5-5 with TRBJ1-4; 7 positions match TRBD1. Germline-derived CDR1 and CDR2 are SGHKS and YYEKEE (reference sequence). The CDR3 runs 17 residues. V trimming: 0 bases; J trimming: 2 bases; junction bases outside the gene matches: 7. The CDR3 nucleotides are TGTGCCAGCAGCTTGGTTACAGGGGAGGGGACTAATGAAAAACTGTTTTTT. Translated: CASSLVTGEGTNEKLFF.

V usage is TRBV7-6 and J usage is TRBJ2-5, with D hard to call. Germline V gene data show CDR1 as SGHVS and CDR2 as FNYEAQ. This CDR3 contains 12 residues. V was pared by 3 bases and J by 5 bases, with 7 bases between. The CDR3 loop is CASSLQGETQYF. CDR3 sequence (DNA): TGTGCCAGCAGCTTGCAAGGGGAGACCCAGTACTTC. Supplemented by reference TRBV7-6 and TRBJ2-5, the full variable domain reads GAGVSQSPRYKVTKRGQDVALRCDPISGHVSLYWYRQALGQGPEFLTYFNYEAQQDKSGLPNDRFSAERPEGSISTLTIQRTEQRDSAMYRCASSLQGETQYFGPGTRLLVL.

A few counts support this clone. This rearrangement joins TRBV27 to TRBJ2-7; D perhaps matches TRBD1 (6 bases). The CDR3 totals 16 residues. Germline V lookup: CDR1 MNHEY, CDR2 SMNVEV (reference sequence). V shed 6 bases and J shed 2 bases, with 20 bases lying between them. CDR3 amino acids: CASSRTAGTSPYEQYV. CDR3 sequence (DNA): TGTGCCAGCAGCCGCACAGCCGGGACAAGCCCCTACGAGCAGTACGTC.

This clone was found a few times. The chain has TRBV4-3 and TRBJ2-3; 10 bases agree with TRBD2. CDR1 and CDR2 (germline): LGHNA, YSLEER. The junction had 3 bases not matched to a gene; V was cut back by 2 bases and J by 4 bases. The CDR3 sequence is 15 residues long. CDR3 sequence reads: CASSQQRGGADTQYF. The CDR3 bases are TGCGCCAGCAGCCAACAGCGGGGGGGCGCAGATACGCAGTATTTT.

The V gene is TRBV2, the J gene TRBJ1-1; TRBD1 aligns across 7 bases. The CDR3 is 12 amino acids. Per the germline V gene, CDR1 is SNHLY and CDR2 is FYNNEI. The V and J ends lost 8 bases and 10 bases, in that order; junction bases with no gene match: 10. The CDR3 coding sequence is TGTGCCAGCCGGAGGGGGCAGGGGCCAGCTTTCTTT. Translating it yields CASRRGQGPAFF.

CDR3 sequence (DNA): TGCGCCAGCAGCTTGGAGGTCCCCTACGAGCAGTACTTC. It yields the protein CASSLEVPYEQYF. This chain links TRBV5-1 with TRBJ2-7; D uncertain. The V end was cut by 0 bases, the J end by 2 bases, with 6 bases between. Germline lookup yields CDR1 SGHRS and CDR2 YFSETQ. This CDR3 contains 13 residues.

The chain is built from TRBV4-3 and TRBJ2-6; D uncertain. Germline assignment: CDR1 LGHNA and CDR2 YSLEER. V shed 0 bases and J shed 1 base, with 4 bases lying between them. The CDR3 runs to 15 residues. CDR3 in DNA: TGCGCCAGCAGCCAAGAGGAGTCTGGGGCCAACGTCCTGACTTTC. It yields the protein CASSQEESGANVLTF.

This sequence joins TRBV7-2 and TRBJ2-7, with D unresolved. Trimming took off 1 base at V and 2 bases at J, with 12 bases between the two ends. The CDR3 has 15 residues. Germline V gene lookup returns CDR1 SGHTA and CDR2 FQGNSA. The CDR3 DNA reads as TGTGCCAGCAGCTTAGATTTCAGTATAACCTACGAGCAGTACTTC. It codes for CASSLDFSITYEQYF.

This rearrangement joins TRBV27 to TRBJ1-6, with D perhaps TRBD1 (5 bases). V lost 3 bases and J 15 bases, leaving 12 bases between the germline ends. The CDR3 spans 12 residues. Germline loops: CDR1 MNHEY, CDR2 SMNVEV (reference sequence). The CDR3 DNA is TGTGCCAGCAGTTTGGTAGGGACGGACCTCCACTTT. Protein: CASSLVGTDLHF.

V usage is TRBV19 and J usage is TRBJ1-2; TRBD1 matches at 8 bases. This CDR3 spans 15 amino acids. Trimming took 2 bases from V and 4 from J; bases not matched to a gene: 6. Germline V gene lookup returns CDR1 LNHDA and CDR2 SQIVND (reference sequence). The CDR3 nucleotides read TGTGCCAGTAGTATACCGGACAGGGTTAGCTATGGCTACACCTTC. Amino acids: CASSIPDRVSYGYTF. The full variable domain, completed using reference TRBV19 and TRBJ1-2, is DGGITQSPKYLFRKEGQNVTLSCEQNLNHDAMYWYRQDPGQGLRLIYYSQIVNDFQKGDIAEGYSVSREKKESFPLTVTSAQKNPTAFYLCASSIPDRVSYGYTFGSGTRLTVV.

The chain links TRBV7-6 to TRBJ2-1, with a weak D call TRBD2 (6 bases). The CDR3 runs 14 residues. Germline lookup yields CDR1 SGHVS and CDR2 FNYEAQ. The germline V and J ends were trimmed by 6 bases and 10 bases, with 19 bases remaining between them. The CDR3 is CASSPGTGPWEQFF. DNA for the CDR3: TGTGCCAGCAGTCCCGGGACTGGCCCCTGGGAGCAGTTCTTC.

The V gene is TRBV28, the J gene TRBJ1-5; D gene ambiguous. This CDR3 comprises 17 residues. V was clipped by 2 bases and J by 3 bases, with 17 bases between them. CDR1 and CDR2 from the germline V gene are MDHEN and SYDVKM. CDR3 DNA sequence: TGTGCCAGCAGTTTAGGCGACACGGCCCGGGACAATCAGCCCCAGCATTTT. Its protein is CASSLGDTARDNQPQHF.